One and the same sample provided the 29 T cell receptor beta chains below, sequenced in a study of vaccination effects on CD4 cells after COVID-19 (dated by TCRdb to the early 2020s). The ViraFEST assay stimulated PBMC with viral peptide pools and then used TCR sequencing to identify antigen-specific CD4+ T cell clonotypes by expansion. After less than 13 days of culture, CD4+ T cells were isolated with the EasySep CD4+ T cell isolation kit. Libraries were constructed by the immunoSEQ multiplex PCR assay. The table comes from immuneACCESS by way of TCRdb, which keeps in-frame sequences with V and J called. Part of the clones is missing from these tables; in studies checked, under half for an unresolved V gene and the rest for unknown reasons. The sample has 50,000 to 65,000 clones on record, around 86% of them singletons. About 2.4% of the sample is taken by the ten largest. For these receptors, no antigen is known.

The source material was CD4+ T cells from PBMCs cultured with HCoV-229E spike peptides, sampled before COVID-19 vaccination. Taken with the paper, the label for cell subset or site translates to: HCoV-229E spike overlapping peptide pool stimulation. These receptors all come from a human donor who received a COVID-19 vaccine.

The chain links TRBV30 to TRBJ1-4, with D maybe TRBD1 (6 bases). The ends were cut back, 3 bases at V and 5 bases at J, with 10 bases in the middle. CDR3 length: 13 amino acids. Germline CDR1 and CDR2: GTSNPN and SVGIG (reference sequence). This CDR3 reads CAWRTGSNEKLFF. CDR3 DNA: TGTGCCTGGAGGACAGGCTCGAATGAAAAACTGTTTTTT.

V is TRBV27 and J is TRBJ2-3, with D hard to call. The CDR3 is 12 residues long. V was cut by 6 bases and J by 0 bases, with 4 bases left in between. Germline assignment: CDR1 MNHEY and CDR2 SMNVEV (reference sequence). The CDR3 DNA reads as TGTGCCAGCAGAACAAGCACAGATACGCAGTATTTT. Residues: CASRTSTDTQYF.

The V call is TRBV7-2, the J call TRBJ1-6; possibly TRBD1 for D (5 bases). This CDR3 has 14 amino acids. V lost 5 bases and J lost 7, with 12 bases in between. Germline CDR1 is SGHTA and CDR2 is FQGNSA. CDR3 nucleotides: TGTGCCAGCAGCCTAAGGGACTTCAATTCACCCCTCCACTTT. This sequence encodes CASSLRDFNSPLHF.

The rearrangement links TRBV11-2 to TRBJ2-2, with D unresolved. The CDR3 is 14 residues long. V gave up 5 bases and J gave up 0 bases, with 7 bases separating them. The V gene's germline CDR1 is SGHAT and CDR2 FQNNGV. The CDR3 DNA follows: TGTGCCAGCAGCCCTCCGGCGAACACCGGGGAGCTGTTTTTT. This encodes CASSPPANTGELFF. Filled out from reference TRBV11-2 and TRBJ2-2, the complete variable domain reads EAGVAQSPRYKIIEKRQSVAFWCNPISGHATLYWYQQILGQGPKLLIQFQNNGVVDDSQLPKDRFSAERLKGVDSTLKIQPAKLEDSAVYLCASSPPANTGELFFGEGSRLTVL.

In this sample, this clone turned up once. Here the CDR3 DNA reads TGCGCCAGCAGCTGGGAAACAGGGATCATTACAGATACGCAGTATTTT. Its translation: CASSWETGIITDTQYF. The genes are TRBV5-1 and TRBJ2-3, with a tentative D call TRBD1 (6 bases). Germline V gives CDR1 SGHRS, CDR2 YFSETQ. There are 16 residues in the CDR3. The V end was cut by 3 bases, the J end by 3 bases, with 17 bases between.

This chain joins TRBV9 and TRBJ2-2; weak D call: TRBD2 (7 bases). This CDR3 is 16 amino acids long. V was trimmed by 0 bases and J by 4 bases, leaving 13 bases between them. The germline V gene has CDR1 SGDLS and CDR2 YYNGEE. The CDR3 sequence: CASSVDGGPGTGELFF. The CDR3 DNA is TGTGCCAGCAGCGTAGACGGGGGGCCGGGCACCGGGGAGCTGTTTTTT.

The genes are TRBV9 and TRBJ1-1; unclear D gene. The V gene's germline CDR1 is SGDLS and CDR2 YYNGEE. The length of the CDR3 is 14 residues. V lost 1 base and J 1 base, leaving 8 bases between the germline ends. The CDR3 protein is CASSVMAGNTEAFF. As DNA, the CDR3 is TGTGCCAGCAGCGTAATGGCGGGGAACACTGAAGCTTTCTTT.

The rearrangement joins TRBV19 to TRBJ1-4, with D perhaps matching TRBD1 (5 bases). Germline V gives CDR1 LNHDA, CDR2 SQIVND (reference sequence). This CDR3 contains 13 residues. Trimming left V 3 bases short and J 8 bases short, with 10 bases between. The CDR3 here is CASSIQRDEKLFF. The DNA for the CDR3 is TGTGCCAGTAGTATTCAAAGGGACGAAAAACTGTTTTTT.

V gene TRBV5-1 combines with J gene TRBJ2-2, with a weak D call TRBD1 (5 bases). Trimming stripped 0 bases from V and 3 bases from J, with 12 bases between. The CDR3 sequence is 16 residues long. Looked up from germline, CDR1 is SGHRS and CDR2 is YFSETQ. The CDR3 here is CASSLAGGADTGELFF. The CDR3 bases are TGCGCCAGCAGCTTGGCCGGTGGGGCGGACACCGGGGAGCTGTTTTTT. The full variable domain, in which reference TRBV5-1 and TRBJ2-2 provide the parts outside the CDR3, is KAGVTQTPRYLIKTRGQQVTLSCSPISGHRSVSWYQQTPGQGLQFLFEYFSETQRNKGNFPGRFSGRQFSNSRSEMNVSTLELGDSALYLCASSLAGGADTGELFFGEGSRLTVL.

The chain recombines TRBV5-6 with TRBJ2-7; D is possibly TRBD2 (7 bases). The CDR3 length is 15 residues. Germline-derived CDR1 and CDR2 are SGHDT and YYEEEE. Trimming took off 1 base at V and 7 bases at J, with 18 bases between the two ends. CDR3 sequence: CASSLWNRAAGEQYV. The CDR3 region has the DNA TGTGCCAGCAGCTTGTGGAACAGGGCAGCGGGAGAGCAGTACGTC.

This clone was observed a few times. V usage is TRBV5-1 and J usage is TRBJ2-1; possibly TRBD2 for D (5 bases). V was pared by 4 bases and J by 7 bases, with 12 bases between. CDR1 is SGHRS, CDR2 YFSETQ, per germline. The CDR3 consists of 13 residues. The CDR3 bases are TGCGCCAGCAGCATCGGGATTGGGAATGAGCAGTTCTTC. Its translation is CASSIGIGNEQFF.

The chain uses TRBV18 and TRBJ2-5, with TRBD2 identical over 7 bases. CDR1 and CDR2 from the germline V gene are KGHSH and LQKENI. The CDR3 totals 13 residues. With V trimmed by 6 bases and J by 2 bases, 3 bases remained unmatched. CDR3 loop: CASSQGLQETQYF. For the CDR3, the DNA is TGTGCCAGCTCGCAGGGACTACAAGAGACCCAGTACTTC. Full variable domain (remainder filled in from reference TRBV18 and TRBJ2-5): NAGVMQNPRHLVRRRGQEARLRCSPMKGHSHVYWYRQLPEEGLKFMVYLQKENIIDESGMPKERFSAEFPKEGPSILRIQQVVRGDSAAYFCASSQGLQETQYFGPGTRLLVL.

This clone occurred once. The V call is TRBV19, the J call TRBJ1-2; D uncertain. Germline loops: CDR1 LNHDA, CDR2 SQIVND (reference sequence). CDR3 length: 13 residues. V lost 3 bases and J 0 bases, leaving 5 bases between the germline ends. For the CDR3, the DNA is TGTGCCAGTAGTATGAAGGCTAACTATGGCTACACCTTC. It encodes CASSMKANYGYTF.

The CDR3 sequence: CASSFQGTDTQYF. CDR3 DNA: TGTGCCAGCAGCTTCCAGGGGACAGATACGCAGTATTTT. The chain joins TRBV7-3 to TRBJ2-3; tentatively, D is TRBD1 (6 bases). The germline V gene encodes CDR1 SGHTA and CDR2 FQGTGA. V lost 3 bases and J lost 3, with 7 bases in between. CDR3 length: 13 amino acids.

This clone has more than one count but fewer than ten. This chain connects TRBV7-3 to TRBJ2-2, with 9 bases identical to TRBD2. Trimming removed 5 bases from V and 3 bases from J; junction bases left unmatched: 4. Germline V gene data show CDR1 as SGHTA and CDR2 as FQGTGA. The CDR3 loop spans 15 amino acids. CDR3 loop: CASSRGGAHTGELFF. The CDR3 nucleotides are TGTGCCAGCAGCCGCGGGGGGGCCCACACCGGGGAGCTGTTTTTT.

The rearrangement links TRBV29-1 to TRBJ1-6; 8 bases fit TRBD1. Trimming cost V 7 bases and J 5 bases; bases outside gene matches: 1. Germline CDR1 SQVTM, CDR2 ANQGSEA. The CDR3 has 12 residues. As DNA, the CDR3 is TGCAGCGCGGGACAGGATAATTCACCCCTCCACTTT. Encoded protein: CSAGQDNSPLHF.

This clone has only a few counts. The chain carries TRBV28 and TRBJ2-3, with 7 bases identical to TRBD1. The CDR3 is 14 residues long. The V segment lost 5 bases and the J segment 8 bases; nucleotides outside the gene matches: 10. From germline, CDR1 is MDHEN and CDR2 SYDVKM. CDR3 loop: CASSSPQGVATQYF. The CDR3 bases are TGTGCCAGCAGTAGCCCCCAGGGGGTTGCTACGCAGTATTTT.

V is TRBV14 and J is TRBJ1-3, with a weak D call TRBD1 (6 bases). Trimming took off 4 bases at V and 4 bases at J, with 14 bases between the two ends. Per germline, CDR1 SGHDN and CDR2 FVKESK. The CDR3 sequence is 15 residues long. In DNA form, the CDR3 reads TGTGCCAGCAGCCCCTACGGGGGGCGGGGAAACACCATATATTTT. Its translation: CASSPYGGRGNTIYF.

V gene TRBV18 combines with J gene TRBJ2-2; TRBD2 might be the D (6 bases). V was clipped by 4 bases and J by 5 bases, with 11 bases between them. Germline V CDR1 and CDR2: KGHSH, LQKENI. The CDR3 loop spans 14 amino acids. CDR3 sequence reads: CASSLPGGTGELFF. CDR3 DNA: TGTGCCAGCTCACTTCCCGGGGGTACCGGGGAGCTGTTTTTT.

V gene TRBV4-1 combines with J gene TRBJ1-4, with 11 bases matching TRBD1. CDR3 size: 15 residues. V lost 6 bases to trimming and J lost 7 bases; unmatched junction nucleotides: 7. CDR1 and CDR2 from the germline V gene are MGHRA and YSYEKL. The CDR3 spells CASSDPGQGVEKLFF. The CDR3 DNA reads as TGCGCCAGCAGTGACCCGGGACAGGGGGTTGAAAAACTGTTTTTT.

This sequence joins TRBV28 and TRBJ1-2; D is uncertain. In germline, CDR1 is MDHEN, CDR2 SYDVKM. The CDR3 spans 11 residues. V lost 5 bases, J lost 2 bases, and 3 bases lay in between. The CDR3 loop is CASSINYGYTF. The CDR3 bases are TGTGCCAGCAGTATCAACTATGGCTACACCTTC.

The gene calls are TRBV5-1 and TRBJ2-3; perhaps D is TRBD1 or TRBD2 (5 bases each). The CDR3 is 13 residues long. The V end lost 0 bases, the J end lost 3 bases, and 5 bases lay between the germline ends. The V gene's germline CDR1 is SGHRS and CDR2 YFSETQ. CDR3 sequence reads: CASSLGGTDTQYF. The CDR3 DNA reads as TGCGCCAGCAGCTTGGGGGGGACAGATACGCAGTATTTT.

The chain has TRBV3-1 (or the pseudogene TRBV3-2) and TRBJ2-3; TRBD1 matches 7 bases. J gave up 2 bases and V 5 bases, and 7 bases lay outside the gene matches. Germline CDR1 reads LGHDT; CDR2 reads YNNKEL (reference sequence). This CDR3 is built from 15 residues. The CDR3 region is CASSDDREDTDTQYF. The CDR3 nucleotides are TGTGCCAGCAGCGATGACAGGGAAGACACAGATACGCAGTATTTT.

The V call is TRBV6-2 or TRBV6-3, the J call TRBJ1-2; TRBD1 aligns across 7 bases. The CDR3 sequence is 14 residues long. Looked up from germline, CDR1 is MNHEY and CDR2 is SVGEGT. J lost 6 bases, V lost 3 bases, and 7 bases had no gene match. CDR3 nucleotides: TGTGCCAGCAGTTATGACAGGGAGTACCATGGCTACACCTTC. It yields the protein CASSYDREYHGYTF.

This CDR3 reads CAINAGLAGPYNEQFF. The CDR3, as DNA: TGTGCCATCAACGCGGGACTAGCGGGTCCGTACAATGAGCAGTTCTTC. The chain combines TRBV10-3 with TRBJ2-1; 12 bases align to TRBD2. Trimming cost V 7 bases and J 4 bases; bases outside gene matches: 8. CDR1 is ENHRY and CDR2 is SYGVKD in the germline V gene. The length of the CDR3 is 16 residues.

In DNA, the CDR3 is TGCGCCAGCAGCGTCGTAGCAGGGGTTGGGGAAAAACTGTTTTTT. Translation: CASSVVAGVGEKLFF. The chain joins TRBV4-3 to TRBJ1-4; D is perhaps TRBD1 (6 bases). Per germline, CDR1 LGHNA and CDR2 YSLEER. V lost 5 bases, J lost 8 bases, and 18 bases lay in between. The CDR3 sequence is 15 residues long.

The CDR3 region has the DNA TGTGCCAGCAGTGAGCAGACCGGGCCTTATGGCTACACCTTC. Protein: CASSEQTGPYGYTF. The rearrangement uses TRBV6-1 and TRBJ1-2; D not certain. The CDR3 loop spans 14 amino acids. CDR1 and CDR2 (germline): MNHNS, SASEGT. Trimming left V 3 bases short and J 5 bases short, with 13 bases between.

This sequence joins TRBV10-1 and TRBJ2-7; possibly TRBD2 for D (5 bases). The CDR3 covers 14 residues. Per germline, CDR1 WNHNN and CDR2 SYGVQD (reference sequence). Trimming shortened V by 5 bases and J by 0 bases, and 11 bases separated the two germline ends. CDR3 DNA sequence: TGCGCCAGCAGTCGGGGTTTTAACTCCTACGAGCAGTACGTC. Translating gives CASSRGFNSYEQYV.

The chain employs TRBV3-1 (or the pseudogene TRBV3-2) and TRBJ2-5; D is undetermined. The CDR3 consists of 14 residues. The V end lost 3 bases, the J end lost 1 base, and 9 bases lay between the germline ends. CDR1 LGHDT and CDR2 YNNKEL come from the germline V gene (reference sequence). DNA for the CDR3: TGTGCCAGCAGCCACCGACACCTCCAAGAGACCCAGTACTTC. Its translation: CASSHRHLQETQYF.